This TCR beta chain was identified in a study of blood T cell repertoires in COVID-19. Overall study context: Sites across the United States, Italy and Spain contributed samples from acute and convalescent COVID-19.

The CDR3 has 15 amino acids. Generated by immunoSEQ multiplex PCR, the TCRdb table keeps only in-frame clones and is missing some. The sample shows under 300,000 clones, approximately 87% of them seen only once. Source material: peripheral blood. The chain uses TRBV21-1 and TRBJ2-7; the table's TRBD2 call for D was not verified on the DNA. TRBV21-1 is deemed a pseudogene. The source is a man in his 60s with acute or convalescent COVID-19. DNA for the CDR3: TGTGCCAGCAGCAAAGTTAGGACTAGCGCCTACGAGCAGTACTTC. This translates into CASSKVRTSAYEQYF.